These 20 T cell receptor beta chains were all obtained from the same sample, sequenced in a study of blood T cell repertoires in COVID-19. Assay used: immunoSEQ multiplex PCR; TCRdb lists only in-frame clones, some missing. The sample includes about 350,000 clones, 86% seen only once; the top ten take around 7.4%. What was sequenced was peripheral blood. Source of these receptors: a woman aged 55-70 years with COVID-19, enrolled during active disease.

The rearrangement joins TRBV7-2 to TRBJ1-1; D call uncertain. The CDR3 runs 12 residues. Germline loops: CDR1 SGHTA, CDR2 FQGNSA. V was shortened by 1 base and J by 4 bases, with 4 bases between the two germline ends. This CDR3 reads CASSLVLTEAFF. The DNA for the CDR3 is TGTGCCAGCAGCTTAGTCCTCACTGAAGCTTTCTTT.

The genes are TRBV5-5 and TRBJ1-2, with TRBD1 matching 7 bases. Germline V gene lookup returns CDR1 SGHKS and CDR2 YYEKEE (reference sequence). The CDR3 is made up of 15 amino acids. Unmatched junction bases numbered 7, after V lost 2 bases and J lost 3 bases. CDR3 nucleotide sequence: TGTGCCAGCAGCTTTTCGGGACAGATTGACTATGGCTACACCTTC. Its protein product is CASSFSGQIDYGYTF.

This chain connects TRBV6-2 or TRBV6-3 to TRBJ2-7, with 8 nucleotides matching TRBD2. CDR1 is MNHEY and CDR2 is SVGEGT in the germline V gene. This CDR3 has 14 residues. The J segment lost 2 bases and the V segment lost 5 bases, leaving 5 bases of the junction unmatched. CDR3 amino acids: CASSMRGETYEQYF. The CDR3 nucleotides read TGTGCCAGCAGTATGCGGGGGGAAACCTACGAGCAGTACTTC.

The chain employs TRBV6-5 and TRBJ2-3; 7 nucleotides match TRBD2. Germline values: CDR1 MNHEY, CDR2 SVGAGI. J lost 3 bases, V lost 2 bases, and 2 bases had no gene match. CDR3 length: 14 amino acids. The CDR3 bases are TGTGCCAGCAGTTACCGGCGGGGGACAGATACGCAGTATTTT. Protein product: CASSYRRGTDTQYF.

In nucleotides, the CDR3 is TGTGCCAGCAGCCCCCCCCGGGGGGAAACCTACGAGCAGTACTTC. Translated, it gives CASSPPRGETYEQYF. This chain links TRBV7-3 with TRBJ2-7; 7 nucleotides agree with TRBD2. Germline V gives CDR1 SGHTA, CDR2 FQGTGA. Trimming removed 5 bases from V and 2 bases from J; junction bases left unmatched: 9. There are 15 residues in the CDR3.

The chain links TRBV9 to TRBJ2-1, with 10 bases lining up with TRBD2. The germline V gene has CDR1 SGDLS and CDR2 YYNGEE. V trimming: 0 bases; J trimming: 2 bases; junction bases outside the gene matches: 5. This CDR3 spans 17 amino acids. This CDR3 is CASSVGTSGLTYNEQFF. CDR3 DNA: TGTGCCAGCAGCGTAGGGACTAGCGGACTTACCTACAATGAGCAGTTCTTC.

The chain has TRBV9 and TRBJ2-7; possibly TRBD1 for D (6 bases). The V gene lost 1 base and the J gene lost 2 bases, with 13 bases spanning the gap. Germline assignment: CDR1 SGDLS and CDR2 YYNGEE. CDR3 length: 15 amino acids. The CDR3 DNA reads TGTGCCAGCAGCGTACGAGGGACAAACACCTACGAGCAGTACTTC. Amino acids: CASSVRGTNTYEQYF.

V is TRBV6-2 or TRBV6-3 and J is TRBJ1-1, with D uncertain. The CDR3 is made up of 14 amino acids. Germline CDR1 MNHEY, CDR2 SVGEGT. The V gene lost 2 bases and the J gene lost 7 bases, with 14 bases spanning the gap. The chain's CDR3 is CASSYPFPFFEAFF. The CDR3 region has the DNA TGTGCCAGCAGTTACCCCTTCCCGTTTTTTGAAGCTTTCTTT.

CDR3: CASSPGTGDYEQYF. The CDR3 DNA is TGTGCCAGCAGCCCGGGGACAGGGGACTACGAGCAGTACTTC. This rearrangement joins TRBV7-8 to TRBJ2-7; TRBD1 aligns across 10 bases. Per the germline V gene, CDR1 is SGHVS and CDR2 is FQNEAQ. Unmatched junction bases numbered 4, after V lost 5 bases and J lost 3 bases. CDR3 length: 14 amino acids.

V is TRBV14 and J is TRBJ1-6; 8 nucleotides agree with TRBD1. Per the germline V gene, CDR1 is SGHDN and CDR2 is FVKESK. J gave up 8 bases and V 4 bases, and 7 bases lay outside the gene matches. CDR3 length: 15 residues. The chain's CDR3 is CASSLTGELDSPLHF. The CDR3 DNA reads as TGTGCCAGCAGCCTGACAGGGGAATTAGATTCACCCCTCCACTTT.

The J gene is TRBJ1-5, the V gene TRBV7-2, with no clear D. The germline V and J ends were trimmed by 4 bases and 4 bases, with 14 bases remaining between them. The germline V gene encodes CDR1 SGHTA and CDR2 FQGNSA. The CDR3 loop spans 15 amino acids. CDR3 DNA sequence: TGTGCCAGCAGCTCTTTCCTGCAGATGAATCAGCCCCAGCATTTT. Translated: CASSSFLQMNQPQHF.

V gene TRBV7-9 combines with J gene TRBJ1-3; D may be TRBD1 (5 bases). Germline CDR1 and CDR2: SEHNR and FQNEAQ (reference sequence). V lost 3 bases and J lost 2, with 11 bases in between. CDR3 size: 15 residues. The CDR3 region is CASSLWSRAGNTIYF. Written as DNA, the CDR3 is TGTGCCAGCAGCTTGTGGAGCAGGGCTGGAAACACCATATATTTT.

The chain has TRBV27 and TRBJ2-7; 8 bases are a match to TRBD1. Germline CDR1 MNHEY, CDR2 SMNVEV (reference sequence). The CDR3 covers 15 residues. Unmatched junction bases numbered 6, after V lost 4 bases and J lost 1 base. CDR3 sequence (DNA): TGTGCCAGCAGTTGGGGCGGGACAGGATCCTACGAGCAGTACTTC. Protein sequence: CASSWGGTGSYEQYF.

The chain couples TRBV18 to TRBJ1-3, with a tentative D call TRBD1 (6 bases). The CDR3 is 15 amino acids. Trimming took off 5 bases at V and 2 bases at J, with 13 bases between the two ends. Germline V CDR1 and CDR2: KGHSH, LQKENI. The DNA for the CDR3 is TGTGCCAGCTCAGATCTACAGGGACCTGGAAACACCATATATTTT. It is translated as CASSDLQGPGNTIYF.

The chain has TRBV5-1 and TRBJ2-4; 10 nucleotides agree with TRBD2. In germline, CDR1 is SGHRS, CDR2 YFSETQ. The CDR3 spans 15 residues. J gave up 3 bases and V 7 bases, and 7 bases lay outside the gene matches. The CDR3 spells CASRSSGGLKNIQYF. CDR3 nucleotide sequence: TGCGCCAGCCGCTCTAGCGGGGGTCTCAAAAACATTCAGTACTTC.

This chain links TRBV2 with TRBJ2-2, with D tentatively TRBD1 (5 bases). CDR1 is SNHLY, CDR2 FYNNEI, per germline. The CDR3 totals 14 residues. The V end lost 4 bases, the J end lost 5 bases, and 11 bases lay between the germline ends. CDR3 sequence (DNA): TGTGCCAGCAGTGTCGGATCAGGGACCGGGGAGCTGTTTTTT. Translating gives CASSVGSGTGELFF. Combining the CDR3 with reference TRBV2 and TRBJ2-2 gives the whole variable domain EPEVTQTPSHQVTQMGQEVILRCVPISNHLYFYWYRQILGQKVEFLVSFYNNEISEKSEIFDDQFSVERPDGSNFTLKIRSTKLEDSAMYFCASSVGSGTGELFFGEGSRLTVL.

The V and J genes are TRBV6-2 or TRBV6-3 and TRBJ2-7; tentatively, D is TRBD1 (6 bases). Deletions cut 4 bases from V and 2 bases from J, with 15 bases between. This CDR3 is 15 amino acids long. Germline lookup yields CDR1 MNHEY and CDR2 SVGEGT. CDR3 in DNA: TGTGCCAGCAGTTTTTCAGGGGATTGGACCTACGAGCAGTACTTC. It specifies CASSFSGDWTYEQYF.

The genes are TRBV28 and TRBJ2-5, with D maybe TRBD1 (7 bases). Trimming took 8 bases from V and 5 from J, leaving 18 bases between them. CDR3 length: 14 residues. Germline CDR1 reads MDHEN; CDR2 reads SYDVKM. As DNA, the CDR3 is TGTGCCAGCTTGGTGGCAGGGGGGAGCGAGACCCAGTACTTC. Its translation: CASLVAGGSETQYF.

This chain joins TRBV28 and TRBJ1-2; TRBD1 agrees at 7 bases. The V and J ends lost 6 bases and 4 bases, in that order; junction bases with no gene match: 8. CDR1 MDHEN and CDR2 SYDVKM come from the germline V gene. The CDR3 spans 14 residues. As DNA, the CDR3 is TGTGCCAGCAGGATGGAGGGGGCGGGCTATGGCTACACCTTC. Its protein product is CASRMEGAGYGYTF.

The chain links TRBV5-6 to TRBJ2-3; TRBD2 matches at 8 bases. Germline V gene lookup returns CDR1 SGHDT and CDR2 YYEEEE. The CDR3 loop spans 15 amino acids. Germline trimming cut 1 base from V and 4 bases from J; bases unmatched to any gene: 5. CDR3 bases: TGTGCCAGCAGCTTGTTGAGCGGGGGTCCAGATACGCAGTATTTT. This codes for CASSLLSGGPDTQYF.